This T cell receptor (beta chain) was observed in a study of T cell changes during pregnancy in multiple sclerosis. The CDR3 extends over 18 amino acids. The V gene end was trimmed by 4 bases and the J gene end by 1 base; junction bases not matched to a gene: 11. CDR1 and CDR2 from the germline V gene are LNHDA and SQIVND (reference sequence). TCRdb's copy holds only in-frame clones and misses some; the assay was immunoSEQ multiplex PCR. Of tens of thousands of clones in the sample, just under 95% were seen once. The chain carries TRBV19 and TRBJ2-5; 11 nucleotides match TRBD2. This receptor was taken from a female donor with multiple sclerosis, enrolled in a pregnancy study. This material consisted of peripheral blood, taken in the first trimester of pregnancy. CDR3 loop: CASSTPPSGGPLQETQYF. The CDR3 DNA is TGTGCCAGTAGTACCCCGCCTAGCGGGGGGCCGCTCCAAGAGACCCAGTACTTC.